This T cell receptor beta chain comes out of a study of shared clonotypes between healthy human individuals. General study findings and limits: Large depth notwithstanding, sorted-subset sequencing proved incomplete by rarefaction. Clonotypes shared by all four sorted-subset donors had higher generation probabilities than non-shared clonotypes. Measured sharing among donors was expected to vary with sequencing depth.

All donors were healthy HIV-negative adults lacking recent acute infections or vaccinations. A remark on this clone: Its antigen is unknown.

Assay used: immunoSEQ multiplex PCR; TCRdb lists only in-frame clones, some missing. The data show hundreds of thousands of clones, about two thirds seen once. The CDR3 spans 11 residues. Germline V CDR1 and CDR2: MNHEY, SMNVEV (reference sequence). J gave up 6 bases and V 8 bases, and 4 bases lay outside the gene matches. The specimen sequenced was memory CD4+ T cells sorted from blood. Subset here: CD45RA-negative fraction. V usage is TRBV27 and J usage is TRBJ2-7, with 7 bases lining up with TRBD2. This clonotype was sampled from a woman aged 25 to 39 in good health. The chain's CDR3 is CASGTGGEQYF. Written as DNA, the CDR3 is TGTGCCAGCGGTACGGGGGGCGAGCAGTACTTC.